The 23 T cell receptor beta chains presented below share a single source sample, sequenced in a study of T cell changes during pregnancy in multiple sclerosis. The repertoire was sequenced with immunoSEQ multiplex PCR; TCRdb's copy has only in-frame clones and lacks some. In the table there are about 70,000 clones, nearly 95% of which are singletons. Sequencing was performed on CD4+ T cells from peripheral blood mononuclear cells, taken after pregnancy. The receptors were gathered from a female donor with multiple sclerosis, enrolled in a pregnancy study.

The chain recombines TRBV5-1 with TRBJ2-1, with a tentative D call TRBD1 (6 bases). CDR1 is SGHRS and CDR2 is YFSETQ in the germline V gene. V gave up 0 bases and J gave up 6 bases, with 10 bases separating them. The CDR3 is made up of 14 amino acids. CDR3 in amino acids: CASSLVQGFNEQFF. Written as DNA, the CDR3 is TGCGCCAGCAGCTTGGTACAGGGCTTCAATGAGCAGTTCTTC.

The genes are TRBV2 and TRBJ1-4; TRBD1 might be the D (6 bases). The CDR3 loop spans 14 amino acids. Germline CDR1 and CDR2: SNHLY and FYNNEI. Trimming took off 5 bases at V and 3 bases at J, with 10 bases between the two ends. The CDR3 DNA sequence: TGTGCCAGCAGTCCAGGGGTCCCTAATGAAAAACTGTTTTTT. Protein product: CASSPGVPNEKLFF.

The rearrangement joins TRBV7-9 to TRBJ2-1; 10 bases align to TRBD1. The length of the CDR3 is 14 residues. The V segment lost 4 bases and the J segment 16 bases; nucleotides outside the gene matches: 13. Germline values: CDR1 SEHNR, CDR2 FQNEAQ (reference sequence). CDR3 sequence (DNA): TGTGCCAGCAGCTCCTACACCGGGACAGGGGTACAATTCTTC. Translation: CASSSYTGTGVQFF.

The CDR3 loop is CASSQDRLAGVGVQYF. The CDR3 DNA reads TGTGCCAGCAGCCAAGATAGGCTAGCGGGAGTAGGTGTGCAGTACTTC. This chain uses TRBV4-2 with TRBJ2-7, with TRBD2 matching 10 bases. The CDR3 loop spans 16 amino acids. Looked up from germline, CDR1 is LGHNA and CDR2 is YNFKEQ. With V trimmed by 0 bases and J by 9 bases, 11 bases remained unmatched.

The V and J genes are TRBV6-4 and TRBJ2-3; 7 positions match TRBD2. Trimming removed 1 base from V and 1 base from J; junction bases left unmatched: 2. The CDR3 is 15 residues long. CDR1 and CDR2 from the germline V gene are MRHNA and SNTAGT. The CDR3 bases are TGTGCCAGCAGTGACTTCGCGGGGGGCACAGATACGCAGTATTTT. Translation gives CASSDFAGGTDTQYF.

The chain uses TRBV10-3 and TRBJ1-2, with no clear D. The germline CDR1 and CDR2 sequences are ENHRY and SYGVKD. Trimming shortened V by 2 bases and J by 3 bases, and 31 bases separated the two germline ends. CDR3 length: 21 residues. CDR3 sequence reads: CAISESPISDRGVGDDYGYTF. The DNA of the CDR3 is TGTGCCATCAGTGAGAGCCCCATTAGCGACCGGGGAGTTGGTGATGACTATGGCTACACCTTC.

The chain uses TRBV19 and TRBJ1-5; no firm D call. V dropped 7 bases and J dropped 2 bases, with 18 bases sitting between them. Germline lookup yields CDR1 LNHDA and CDR2 SQIVND (reference sequence). The CDR3 covers 16 residues. The CDR3 sequence is CASKMDGDRGNQPQHF. The CDR3 coding sequence is TGTGCCAGTAAGATGGACGGGGATCGAGGCAATCAGCCCCAGCATTTT.

CDR3 in DNA: TGTGCCAGTAGTAGGGAGGGAGGTGGCTCCTATAATTCACCCCTCCACTTT. Amino acids: CASSREGGGSYNSPLHF. This chain connects TRBV19 to TRBJ1-6; D is unresolved. The CDR3 covers 17 residues. V lost 4 bases, J lost 0 bases, and 13 bases lay in between. CDR1 and CDR2 (germline): LNHDA, SQIVND (reference sequence).

The V call is TRBV28, the J call TRBJ2-3, with 8 bases lining up with TRBD2. CDR1 and CDR2 from the germline V gene are MDHEN and SYDVKM. The CDR3 contains 15 residues. V shed 10 bases and J 4 bases; nucleotides not matched to a gene: 13. In nucleotides, the CDR3 is TGTGCCACCCATTTAGGGCTAGCGGGCTCAGATACGCAGTATTTT. This gives the protein CATHLGLAGSDTQYF.

V gene TRBV15 combines with J gene TRBJ2-5, with D possibly matching TRBD1 (6 bases). The germline gives CDR1 LNHNV, CDR2 YYDKDF (reference sequence). Trimming left V 3 bases short and J 4 bases short, with 12 bases between. This CDR3 spans 14 amino acids. This CDR3 is CATSRGTGLETQYF. In nucleotides, the CDR3 is TGTGCCACCAGCAGGGGAACAGGGTTAGAGACCCAGTACTTC.

This rearrangement joins TRBV19 to TRBJ1-2; 7 bases fit TRBD1. J lost 0 bases, V lost 2 bases, and 6 bases had no gene match. The CDR3 consists of 16 residues. From germline, CDR1 is LNHDA and CDR2 SQIVND (reference sequence). The CDR3 sequence is CASSITGESSNYGYTF. The CDR3 nucleotides are TGTGCCAGTAGTATAACAGGGGAGTCCTCTAACTATGGCTACACCTTC.

The gene calls are TRBV7-2 and TRBJ2-5; D is ambiguous. CDR1 is SGHTA and CDR2 is FQGNSA in the germline V gene. V lost 4 bases to trimming and J lost 5 bases, with 11 bases between them. The CDR3 consists of 13 residues. CDR3 sequence reads: CASSSLPRETQYF. The CDR3 nucleotides read TGTGCCAGCAGCTCTTTACCCCGGGAGACCCAGTACTTC.

V gene TRBV28 combines with J gene TRBJ2-7, with 9 nucleotides matching TRBD2. The CDR3 is made up of 17 amino acids. V trimming: 1 base; J trimming: 6 bases; junction bases outside the gene matches: 13. Germline-derived CDR1 and CDR2 are MDHEN and SYDVKM. The DNA for the CDR3 is TGTGCCAGCAGTTTATTCTCCGCGACTAGCGGCAGAACCGAGCAGTACTTC. This gives the protein CASSLFSATSGRTEQYF.

This rearrangement joins TRBV6-1 to TRBJ2-4; 8 positions agree with TRBD1. CDR1 and CDR2 (germline): MNHNS, SASEGT. V was pared by 6 bases and J by 6 bases, with 4 bases of the junction left unmatched. This CDR3 region has 13 residues. CDR3 DNA: TGTGCCAGCAGCCTAGACAGGGGAAACATTCAGTACTTC. It encodes CASSLDRGNIQYF.

This chain connects TRBV2 to TRBJ2-7; TRBD2 is a possible D gene (5 bases). The CDR3 is made up of 12 amino acids. Germline V gene lookup returns CDR1 SNHLY and CDR2 FYNNEI. Trimming took 6 bases from V and 0 from J, leaving 6 bases between them. In DNA form, the CDR3 reads TGTGCCAGCAGGGAGGACTCCTACGAGCAGTACTTC. Translating it yields CASREDSYEQYF.

The chain recombines TRBV6-1 with TRBJ2-1, with TRBD2 matching 8 bases. The CDR3 totals 13 residues. Germline CDR1 MNHNS, CDR2 SASEGT. The J segment lost 13 bases and the V segment lost 6 bases, leaving 11 bases of the junction unmatched. CDR3 DNA: TGTGCCAGCAGCGATGTACTAGCGGAGCTCCAGTTCTTC. Translated, it gives CASSDVLAELQFF.

The chain is built from TRBV4-2 and TRBJ2-7; the match to TRBD1 covers 7 bases. The CDR3 sequence is 12 residues long. Looked up from germline, CDR1 is LGHNA and CDR2 is YNFKEQ. Trimming cost V 3 bases and J 7 bases; bases outside gene matches: 3. The CDR3 nucleotides read TGTGCCAGCAGCCAGACAGGGCGGGAGCAGTACTTC. This encodes CASSQTGREQYF.

This chain joins TRBV13 and TRBJ2-7, with 11 bases that match TRBD2. In germline, CDR1 is PRHDT, CDR2 FYEKMQ (reference sequence). This CDR3 is built from 16 residues. V was pared by 0 bases and J by 7 bases, with 8 bases of the junction left unmatched. The CDR3 sequence: CASSLGDRLAGGEQYF. In DNA, the CDR3 is TGTGCCAGCAGCTTAGGCGATCGGCTAGCGGGAGGAGAGCAGTACTTC.

V gene TRBV30 combines with J gene TRBJ1-2, with D maybe TRBD1 (6 bases). The CDR3 extends over 12 amino acids. Germline V gene data show CDR1 as GTSNPN and CDR2 as SVGIG (reference sequence). V lost 4 bases and J 6 bases, leaving 12 bases between the germline ends. The CDR3 DNA reads as TGTGCCTGGACGGGGGGCGATAATGGCTACACCTTC. This gives the protein CAWTGGDNGYTF.

The chain uses TRBV7-8 and TRBJ2-3; 12 positions agree with TRBD1. The ends lost 3 bases at V and 8 bases at J; junction bases unmatched: 6. Germline CDR1 reads SGHVS; CDR2 reads FQNEAQ. The CDR3 extends over 15 amino acids. The CDR3: CASSFGTGGEVTQYF. CDR3 coding DNA: TGTGCCAGCAGCTTCGGGACAGGGGGCGAGGTTACGCAGTATTTT.

This clone appeared a single time. This chain links TRBV6-5 with TRBJ1-1; D not resolved. V was clipped by 0 bases and J by 3 bases, with 8 bases between them. The CDR3 extends over 14 amino acids. The germline V gene encodes CDR1 MNHEY and CDR2 SVGAGI. For the CDR3, the DNA is TGTGCCAGCAGTTACTCGGGCAGAGACACTGAAGCTTTCTTT. This sequence encodes CASSYSGRDTEAFF.

This rearrangement joins TRBV28 to TRBJ1-5, with D possibly TRBD1 on 5 matching bases. This CDR3 comprises 15 residues. Per germline, CDR1 MDHEN and CDR2 SYDVKM. Trimming took 4 bases from V and 4 from J, leaving 14 bases between them. The CDR3 loop is CASSSNLSGNQPQHF. In nucleotides, the CDR3 is TGTGCCAGCAGTTCCAACCTTTCAGGGAATCAGCCCCAGCATTTT.

The chain couples TRBV5-1 to TRBJ2-7; TRBD2 agrees at 13 bases. V was clipped by 4 bases and J by 2 bases; unmatched bases: 3. Germline CDR1 reads SGHRS; CDR2 reads YFSETQ. This CDR3 contains 15 residues. The CDR3, as DNA: TGCGCCAGCAGCCGTGGGACTAGCGGGGCCTACGAGCAGTACTTC. The encoded protein is CASSRGTSGAYEQYF.